This TCR beta chain was captured in a study of blood T cells in healthy people across ages. Peripheral blood, about 9.4 milliliters per donor, was collected. Study observations and caveats: Across samples, TCR beta diversity tracked strongly with naive T cell percentage. Aged donors had fewer naive CD4+ cells and lower diversity than long-lived donors.

To note about this clonotype: The antigen remains undetermined.

The use of a sample-barcoded 5' primer and a J-beta primer mix characterized a second PCR of roughly 6 to 11 cycles. MiXCR, applied by TCRdb to the 5' RACE reads, yields one record per CDR3 protein. There are roughly 680,000 distinct CDR3 sequences in the sample; around a fifth occur only once, and 3% to 4% lies in the top ten. What was sequenced was blood. The source of this sequence is a man between 70 and 80 years old in good health.

The CDR3 DNA sequence: TGCAGCGTTGAGGCCACTAGCGGCGAGACCCAGTACTTC. Encoded protein: CSVEATSGETQYF. The chain couples TRBV29-1 to TRBJ2-5, with 8 bases fitting TRBD2. Germline V gives CDR1 SQVTM, CDR2 ANQGSEA. Trimming took 3 bases from V and 5 from J; bases not matched to a gene: 5. The CDR3 runs to 13 residues.